The 30 T cell receptor beta chains presented below share a single source sample, sequenced in a study of blood T cell repertoires in COVID-19 (dated by TCRdb to between 2020 and 2021). Library generation was performed with the immunoSEQ multiplex PCR assay. As stored in TCRdb, this immuneACCESS dataset retains in-frame rearrangements with V and J assigned. A fraction of the clones does not appear; measured against another copy, unresolved V genes explain less than half of the discrepancy, and the remainder lacks a known reason. The sample table contains about 120,000 clones; only one count was recorded for 81% of them. The ten biggest clones cover 3.8% of the sample. Sequenced material: peripheral blood. The receptors here all came from a woman in her forties or fifties with acute or convalescent COVID-19.

The V gene is TRBV30, the J gene TRBJ1-2, with TRBD1 identical over 8 bases. The germline CDR1 and CDR2 sequences are GTSNPN and SVGIG (reference sequence). V trimming: 4 bases; J trimming: 4 bases; junction bases outside the gene matches: 14. This CDR3 contains 16 residues. The CDR3 is CAWTPLRDRSFYGYTF. CDR3 DNA sequence: TGTGCCTGGACCCCCCTTAGGGACAGGAGTTTCTATGGCTACACCTTC.

This clone is a singleton in its sample. The V gene is TRBV19, the J gene TRBJ1-5; tentatively, D is TRBD1 (5 bases). V was shortened by 4 bases and J by 1 base, with 14 bases between the two germline ends. The CDR3 loop spans 16 amino acids. Germline V gives CDR1 LNHDA, CDR2 SQIVND (reference sequence). The CDR3 sequence is CASSRMRGGSNQPQHF. DNA of the CDR3: TGTGCCAGTAGTAGAATGCGGGGGGGGAGCAATCAGCCCCAGCATTTT.

The chain combines TRBV29-1 with TRBJ2-7; 8 nucleotides match TRBD1. Germline V CDR1 and CDR2: SQVTM, ANQGSEA. CDR3 size: 14 residues. The V segment lost 6 bases and the J segment 4 bases; nucleotides outside the gene matches: 11. CDR3 in DNA: TGCAGCGTCGACCTGACAGGGGTTGGGTACGAGCAGTACTTC. Translating it yields CSVDLTGVGYEQYF.

The CDR3 region is CASSPLDRRGYGYTF. The CDR3 bases are TGTGCCAGCTCACCACTGGACCGCCGAGGGTATGGCTACACCTTC. The chain is built from TRBV18 and TRBJ1-2; D not resolved. Germline V CDR1 and CDR2: KGHSH, LQKENI. Trimming removed 1 base from V and 5 bases from J, with 14 bases in between. The length of the CDR3 is 15 residues. Supplemented by reference TRBV18 and TRBJ1-2, the full variable domain reads NAGVMQNPRHLVRRRGQEARLRCSPMKGHSHVYWYRQLPEEGLKFMVYLQKENIIDESGMPKERFSAEFPKEGPSILRIQQVVRGDSAAYFCASSPLDRRGYGYTFGSGTRLTVV.

The gene calls are TRBV27 and TRBJ2-1; TRBD2 agrees at 7 bases. Germline values: CDR1 MNHEY, CDR2 SMNVEV (reference sequence). There are 16 residues in the CDR3. V dropped 4 bases and J dropped 2; count of bases not matched to a gene: 8. The CDR3 sequence: CASSWGWGGAYNEQFF. The CDR3 DNA is TGTGCCAGCAGTTGGGGATGGGGGGGGGCCTACAATGAGCAGTTCTTC.

The chain joins TRBV6-5 to TRBJ2-1; the match to TRBD1 covers 7 bases. This CDR3 contains 12 residues. Germline CDR1 MNHEY, CDR2 SVGAGI. J lost 7 bases, V lost 5 bases, and 2 bases had no gene match. The CDR3: CASSNRGNEQFF. The CDR3 DNA reads TGTGCCAGCAGTAACAGGGGAAATGAGCAGTTCTTC.

This clone was recorded a few times. This chain connects TRBV9 to TRBJ1-1; the match to TRBD1 covers 7 bases. The germline CDR1 and CDR2 sequences are SGDLS and YYNGEE. V shed 3 bases, J shed 3 bases, and the junction held 5 bases outside the gene matches. The CDR3 extends over 14 amino acids. In nucleotides, the CDR3 is TGTGCCAGCAGCGCGCTCGGGACAGACACTGAAGCTTTCTTT. Its translation: CASSALGTDTEAFF.

The gene calls are TRBV10-3 and TRBJ1-2; D perhaps matches TRBD1 (6 bases). CDR1 and CDR2 from the germline V gene are ENHRY and SYGVKD. Deletions cut 4 bases from V and 0 bases from J, with 12 bases between. CDR3 length: 15 residues. CDR3 bases: TGTGCCATCAGTGGGACAGACGGAGCTAACTATGGCTACACCTTC. It specifies CAISGTDGANYGYTF.

The chain is built from TRBV15 and TRBJ2-5; TRBD1 might be the D (5 bases). Germline CDR1 LNHNV, CDR2 YYDKDF (reference sequence). The germline V and J ends were trimmed by 0 bases and 2 bases, with 10 bases remaining between them. The CDR3 length is 15 residues. CDR3 protein: CATSRDVTEQETQYF. CDR3 nucleotide sequence: TGTGCCACCAGCAGAGATGTGACAGAACAAGAGACCCAGTACTTC.

J is TRBJ1-2 and V is TRBV10-3; 8 bases are a match to TRBD1. The CDR3 totals 12 residues. V lost 5 bases, J lost 7 bases, and 3 bases stayed unmatched. The germline gives CDR1 ENHRY, CDR2 SYGVKD. The CDR3 DNA is TGTGCCATCAGTTCAGGGGGCTTTGGCTACACCTTC. Amino acids: CAISSGGFGYTF.

The genes are TRBV9 and TRBJ1-2, with 7 bases aligning to TRBD1. V gave up 4 bases and J gave up 4 bases; unmatched junction bases: 7. CDR3 length: 14 residues. Germline loops: CDR1 SGDLS, CDR2 YYNGEE. The CDR3 DNA is TGTGCCAGCAGCAGAGAGGGGGCGACCTATGGCTACACCTTC. This sequence encodes CASSREGATYGYTF.

The rearrangement links TRBV3-1 (or the pseudogene TRBV3-2) to TRBJ2-7; D is perhaps TRBD2 (5 bases). This CDR3 comprises 14 residues. Trimming took off 4 bases at V and 2 bases at J, with 12 bases between the two ends. The germline V gene has CDR1 LGHDT and CDR2 YNNKEL (reference sequence). The CDR3 DNA reads as TGTGCCAGCAGCCCTCAAACGGGGACCTACGAGCAGTACTTC. It codes for CASSPQTGTYEQYF.

This rearrangement joins TRBV9 to TRBJ2-4; weak D call: TRBD2 (6 bases). The germline V gene encodes CDR1 SGDLS and CDR2 YYNGEE. V was trimmed by 4 bases and J by 7 bases, leaving 15 bases between them. The CDR3 has 14 amino acids. The CDR3 region is CASSPGGAVNIQYF. The DNA for the CDR3 is TGTGCCAGCAGCCCTGGCGGGGCGGTCAACATTCAGTACTTC. The full variable domain, rest sourced from reference TRBV9 and TRBJ2-4, is DSGVTQTPKHLITATGQRVTLRCSPRSGDLSVYWYQQSLDQGLQFLIQYYNGEERAKGNILERFSAQQFPDLHSELNLSSLELGDSALYFCASSPGGAVNIQYFGAGTRLSVL.

The rearrangement joins TRBV6-5 to TRBJ2-7; tentatively, D is TRBD2 (6 bases). Germline V gene lookup returns CDR1 MNHEY and CDR2 SVGAGI. The CDR3 extends over 15 amino acids. V was shortened by 5 bases and J by 5 bases, with 19 bases between the two germline ends. CDR3 sequence: CASSNRRGTWDEQYF. As DNA, the CDR3 is TGTGCCAGCAGTAACCGGCGTGGGACTTGGGACGAGCAGTACTTC.

The gene calls are TRBV7-3 and TRBJ2-5; perhaps TRBD2 as D (5 bases). V was shortened by 0 bases and J by 2 bases, with 7 bases between the two germline ends. The CDR3 totals 14 residues. Germline CDR1 and CDR2: SGHTA and FQGTGA. CDR3 sequence reads: CASSLTRDQETQYF. The CDR3 DNA reads as TGTGCCAGCAGCTTAACGAGGGATCAAGAGACCCAGTACTTC.

The V call is TRBV6-1, the J call TRBJ1-1; TRBD1 agrees at 7 bases. The CDR3 covers 13 residues. V lost 3 bases to trimming and J lost 10 bases; unmatched junction nucleotides: 8. CDR1 and CDR2 (germline): MNHNS, SASEGT. CDR3 loop: CASSDWTGQSAFF. CDR3 bases: TGTGCCAGCAGTGATTGGACAGGTCAGTCAGCTTTCTTT.

The chain couples TRBV19 to TRBJ1-5; 10 positions match TRBD1. The CDR3 loop spans 17 amino acids. V shed 5 bases and J 4 bases; nucleotides not matched to a gene: 11. CDR1 and CDR2 from the germline V gene are LNHDA and SQIVND (reference sequence). The CDR3 is CASSPKGGTGVNQPQHF. The DNA of the CDR3 is TGTGCCAGTAGTCCCAAGGGGGGGACAGGGGTAAATCAGCCCCAGCATTTT. Supplemented by reference TRBV19 and TRBJ1-5, the full variable domain reads DGGITQSPKYLFRKEGQNVTLSCEQNLNHDAMYWYRQDPGQGLRLIYYSQIVNDFQKGDIAEGYSVSREKKESFPLTVTSAQKNPTAFYLCASSPKGGTGVNQPQHFGDGTRLSIL.

This chain connects TRBV28 to TRBJ1-2, with D possibly being TRBD1 (6 bases). Germline CDR1 reads MDHEN; CDR2 reads SYDVKM. V lost 3 bases, J lost 8 bases, and 13 bases lay in between. The CDR3 spans 13 residues. The CDR3 nucleotides are TGTGCCAGCAGTTTGGTGGGGGCGCGAGGCTACACCTTC. Translation: CASSLVGARGYTF.

This rearrangement joins TRBV5-4 to TRBJ1-2, with 8 nucleotides matching TRBD1. Germline V gene lookup returns CDR1 SGHNT and CDR2 YYREEE (reference sequence). Trimming removed 4 bases from V and 6 bases from J; junction bases left unmatched: 8. The CDR3 is 14 amino acids. This CDR3 is CASSKRDRPNGYTF. In DNA, the CDR3 is TGTGCCAGCAGCAAACGGGACAGGCCCAATGGCTACACCTTC.

The rearrangement links TRBV6-5 to TRBJ1-1; 7 bases align to TRBD1. CDR1 MNHEY and CDR2 SVGAGI come from the germline V gene. This CDR3 has 14 residues. V lost 6 bases, J lost 5 bases, and 9 bases stayed unmatched. The chain's CDR3 is CASSRQGGGTEAFF. CDR3 DNA: TGTGCCAGCAGCCGACAGGGCGGAGGTACTGAAGCTTTCTTT.

The rearrangement links TRBV5-4 to TRBJ1-2; no definite D call. The CDR3 covers 15 residues. CDR1 and CDR2 from the germline V gene are SGHNT and YYREEE (reference sequence). V gave up 1 base and J gave up 3 bases, with 13 bases separating them. CDR3 sequence: CASSLKYSTHYGYTF. The CDR3, as DNA: TGTGCCAGCAGCTTGAAGTACTCAACTCACTATGGCTACACCTTC.

The chain uses TRBV2 and TRBJ2-2, with D perhaps TRBD1 (5 bases). V was cut by 6 bases and J by 6 bases, with 14 bases left in between. Germline values: CDR1 SNHLY, CDR2 FYNNEI. The CDR3 extends over 14 amino acids. The CDR3 DNA follows: TGTGCCAGCAGCCTCCACGCAGGGTCCGGGGAGCTGTTTTTT. It encodes CASSLHAGSGELFF.

This chain connects TRBV18 to TRBJ2-1; 7 bases are a match to TRBD2. Germline assignment: CDR1 KGHSH and CDR2 LQKENI. V dropped 3 bases and J dropped 9; count of bases not matched to a gene: 11. The CDR3 covers 15 residues. CDR3 region: CASSPPAGATAEQFF. The CDR3 DNA reads TGTGCCAGCTCACCCCCCGCGGGAGCCACCGCTGAGCAGTTCTTC.

This rearrangement joins TRBV6-1 to TRBJ1-2; D remains unclear. The CDR3 sequence is 14 residues long. Per the germline V gene, CDR1 is MNHNS and CDR2 is SASEGT. The germline V and J ends were trimmed by 2 bases and 7 bases, with 14 bases remaining between them. The CDR3 DNA reads TGTGCCAGCAGTGAAATAGTGAGGGTTACTGGCTACACCTTC. Amino acids: CASSEIVRVTGYTF.

This clone has only one observation. CDR3 sequence (DNA): TGTGCCACCAGCAGCTCTCAAGGCGGACTAAATAGCCACAATGAGCAGTTCTTC. Protein product: CATSSSQGGLNSHNEQFF. The chain couples TRBV15 to TRBJ2-1; weak D call: TRBD2 (6 bases). V was pared by 3 bases and J by 5 bases, with 23 bases between. Germline-derived CDR1 and CDR2 are LNHNV and YYDKDF (reference sequence). The CDR3 consists of 18 residues.

J is TRBJ1-1 and V is TRBV29-1, with 7 bases that match TRBD1. Germline loops: CDR1 SQVTM, CDR2 ANQGSEA. The trim removed 7 bases at V and 5 bases at J, leaving 7 bases unmatched. The CDR3 has 12 amino acids. The CDR3 loop reads CSAEQGRTEAFF. Here the CDR3 DNA reads TGCAGCGCCGAACAGGGGCGGACTGAAGCTTTCTTT. Looking up the rest from reference TRBV29-1 and TRBJ1-1 gives the full variable domain: SAVISQKPSRDICQRGTSLTIQCQVDSQVTMMFWYRQQPGQSLTLIATANQGSEATYESGFVIDKFPISRPNLTFSTLTVSNMSPEDSSIYLCSAEQGRTEAFFGQGTRLTVV.

This clone has only one observation. The V gene is TRBV4-2, the J gene TRBJ2-7, with TRBD2 matching 9 bases. Germline V gives CDR1 LGHNA, CDR2 YNFKEQ. This CDR3 spans 16 amino acids. J gave up 3 bases and V 0 bases, and 6 bases lay outside the gene matches. Written as DNA, the CDR3 is TGTGCCAGCAGCCAAGAGCCTAGCGGGGATCACTACGAGCAGTACTTC. Protein: CASSQEPSGDHYEQYF.

The chain employs TRBV6-1 and TRBJ1-4, with D possibly being TRBD1 (5 bases). The germline CDR1 and CDR2 sequences are MNHNS and SASEGT. Trimming left V 2 bases short and J 6 bases short, with 10 bases between. This CDR3 comprises 14 residues. CDR3 sequence (DNA): TGTGCCAGCAGTGAAATGGCAGGGTATGAAAAACTGTTTTTT. Amino acid sequence: CASSEMAGYEKLFF.

The V call is TRBV6-5, the J call TRBJ1-1; TRBD1 might be the D (6 bases). Germline V lookup: CDR1 MNHEY, CDR2 SVGAGI. The CDR3 consists of 14 residues. Trimming shortened V by 1 base and J by 6 bases, and 12 bases separated the two germline ends. The DNA for the CDR3 is TGTGCCAGCAGTTACTGGGGGCGAAGTTCTGAAGCTTTCTTT. Residues: CASSYWGRSSEAFF.

J is TRBJ1-6 and V is TRBV2, with 7 nucleotides matching TRBD1. V lost 6 bases to trimming and J lost 0 bases; unmatched junction nucleotides: 5. The CDR3 length is 16 residues. CDR1 SNHLY and CDR2 FYNNEI come from the germline V gene. In nucleotides, the CDR3 is TGTGCCAGCAGCGGGACAGATAGCTCCTATAATTCACCCCTCCACTTT. Amino acids: CASSGTDSSYNSPLHF.